The 10 T cell receptor beta chains in this list originate from one sample, sequenced in a study of blood T cell repertoires in COVID-19. Using immunoSEQ multiplex PCR, the repertoire was profiled, and TCRdb retains in-frame clones only, with some absent. Here the sample spans about 140,000 clones, roughly 82% being singletons. The specimen sequenced was peripheral blood. These receptors were obtained from a man between 60 and 70 years old with active or convalescent COVID-19.

The gene calls are TRBV6-2 or TRBV6-3 and TRBJ2-2; D might be TRBD1 (5 bases). V was clipped by 6 bases and J by 7 bases, with 24 bases between them. From germline, CDR1 is MNHEY and CDR2 SVGEGT. This CDR3 is built from 17 residues. CDR3 sequence reads: CASSDFSRVGQIGELFF. The DNA for the CDR3 is TGTGCCAGCAGCGACTTCAGCAGGGTCGGGCAGATCGGGGAGCTGTTTTTT.

The J gene is TRBJ1-2, the V gene TRBV19; a possible D gene is TRBD1 (6 bases). Per germline, CDR1 LNHDA and CDR2 SQIVND (reference sequence). V lost 6 bases and J lost 2, with 10 bases in between. The length of the CDR3 is 13 residues. CDR3 loop: CASSVGANYGYTF. In DNA form, the CDR3 reads TGTGCCAGTAGCGTGGGGGCCAACTATGGCTACACCTTC.

This sequence joins TRBV2 and TRBJ2-7, with unresolved D. CDR1 and CDR2 (germline): SNHLY, FYNNEI. V shed 6 bases and J shed 2 bases, with 11 bases lying between them. There are 13 residues in the CDR3. CDR3 in DNA: TGTGCCAGCAGGTTGCCTGACACCTACGAGCAGTACTTC. Its protein product is CASRLPDTYEQYF. The full variable domain, rest sourced from reference TRBV2 and TRBJ2-7, is EPEVTQTPSHQVTQMGQEVILRCVPISNHLYFYWYRQILGQKVEFLVSFYNNEISEKSEIFDDQFSVERPDGSNFTLKIRSTKLEDSAMYFCASRLPDTYEQYFGPGTRLTVT.

The gene calls are TRBV5-1 and TRBJ2-7, with TRBD1 matching 10 bases. The CDR3 covers 14 residues. Germline values: CDR1 SGHRS, CDR2 YFSETQ. Trimming took 4 bases from V and 5 from J; bases not matched to a gene: 6. The CDR3 loop is CASSETGGVNEQYV. The CDR3 DNA reads TGCGCCAGCAGCGAGACAGGGGGCGTCAACGAGCAGTACGTC.

The chain carries TRBV4-1 and TRBJ1-4; the match to TRBD1 covers 12 bases. V lost 3 bases, J lost 6 bases, and 8 bases stayed unmatched. The CDR3 totals 17 residues. Germline assignment: CDR1 MGHRA and CDR2 YSYEKL. CDR3: CASSQAGTGGLDEKLFF. As DNA, the CDR3 is TGCGCCAGCAGCCAGGCCGGGACAGGGGGCTTGGATGAAAAACTGTTTTTT.

The chain joins TRBV27 to TRBJ1-4; maybe TRBD1 (5 bases). Trimming removed 6 bases at V and 6 bases at J, with 11 bases between. Per the germline V gene, CDR1 is MNHEY and CDR2 is SMNVEV (reference sequence). This CDR3 has 13 amino acids. Here the CDR3 reads CASSLGGDEKLFF. The CDR3 nucleotides are TGTGCCAGCAGCCTTGGGGGGGATGAAAAACTGTTTTTT.

V gene TRBV30 combines with J gene TRBJ1-4, with D hard to call. Deletions cut 2 bases from V and 4 bases from J, with 8 bases between. CDR1 and CDR2 (germline): GTSNPN, SVGIG (reference sequence). The CDR3 is made up of 13 amino acids. CDR3 protein: CAWSWRYNEKLFF. CDR3 in DNA: TGTGCCTGGAGTTGGAGGTATAATGAAAAACTGTTTTTT. The entire variable domain, with the rest obtained from reference TRBV30 and TRBJ1-4, is as follows: SQTIHQWPATLVQPVGSPLSLECTVEGTSNPNLYWYRQAAGRGLQLLFYSVGIGQISSEVPQNLSASRPQDRQFILSSKKLLLSDSGFYLCAWSWRYNEKLFFGSGTQLSVL.

The rearrangement joins TRBV27 to TRBJ2-7, with D maybe TRBD2 (6 bases). CDR1 is MNHEY, CDR2 SMNVEV, per germline (reference sequence). The length of the CDR3 is 13 residues. The V and J ends lost 3 bases and 4 bases respectively, with 10 bases between them. This CDR3 reads CASSFQGLYEQYF. CDR3 coding DNA: TGTGCCAGCAGTTTTCAGGGACTTTACGAGCAGTACTTC.

V usage is TRBV27 and J usage is TRBJ2-2; weak D call: TRBD2 (5 bases). Germline-derived CDR1 and CDR2 are MNHEY and SMNVEV (reference sequence). CDR3 size: 16 residues. V lost 1 base to trimming and J lost 1 base, with 10 bases between them. CDR3 nucleotides: TGTGCCAGCAGTTTATGGGGAGCTCTGAACACCGGGGAGCTGTTTTTT. As protein: CASSLWGALNTGELFF.

As regards this clone: Other DNA sequences of this sample code for an identical CDR3. This chain links TRBV12-3 or TRBV12-4 with TRBJ1-6, with TRBD1 matching 9 bases. The V gene end was trimmed by 5 bases and the J gene end by 9 bases; junction bases not matched to a gene: 2. The CDR3 contains 13 residues. CDR3 protein: CASSGDRASPLHF. The CDR3, as DNA: TGTGCCAGCAGTGGGGACAGGGCTTCACCCCTCCACTTT.